A single sample gave rise to the 7 T cell receptor beta chains below, sequenced in a study of T cells in Graves' hyperthyroidism and ophthalmopathy. Amplification of TCR beta CDR3 regions was performed using RNA transcripts as template. When the TCR CDR3 underwent first-round RT-PCR, the HTBI primer set was used. Via MiXCR, TCRdb re-called the multiplex PCR reads, giving one row per CDR3 protein. The sample carries about 560,000 distinct CDR3 sequences, 13% to 15% recorded once. Material: blood. These receptors were obtained from a woman between 35 and 50 years old with Graves' hyperthyroidism.

Many counts were recorded for this clonotype. This chain links TRBV6-1 with TRBJ1-5; 7 bases fit TRBD1. The germline CDR1 and CDR2 sequences are MNHNS and SASEGT. After removal of 6 bases from V and 5 bases from J, the junction contained 4 bases not matched to a gene. The length of the CDR3 is 13 residues. Written as DNA, the CDR3 is TGTGCCAGCAGGGGACAGTCCGATCAGCCCCAGCATTTT. Its protein product is CASRGQSDQPQHF.

This clonotype showed up many times. DNA of the CDR3: TGTGCCAGCTCACGACTAGCGGACAATGAGCAGTTCTTC. This translates into CASSRLADNEQFF. The rearrangement uses TRBV18 and TRBJ2-1; TRBD2 aligns across 9 bases. The CDR3 totals 13 residues. Germline V lookup: CDR1 KGHSH, CDR2 LQKENI. V lost 4 bases and J lost 5; bases outside the gene matches: 0. Looking up the rest from reference TRBV18 and TRBJ2-1 gives the full variable domain: NAGVMQNPRHLVRRRGQEARLRCSPMKGHSHVYWYRQLPEEGLKFMVYLQKENIIDESGMPKERFSAEFPKEGPSILRIQQVVRGDSAAYFCASSRLADNEQFFGPGTRLTVL.

There are many counts of this clonotype. This rearrangement joins TRBV28 to TRBJ1-5; the D is unclear. CDR1 and CDR2 (germline): MDHEN, SYDVKM. V was shortened by 2 bases and J by 3 bases, with 14 bases between the two germline ends. The CDR3 contains 16 residues. As DNA, the CDR3 is TGTGCCAGCAGTTTACCCCCAGGTCCTACCAATCAGCCCCAGCATTTT. It is translated as CASSLPPGPTNQPQHF.

This clonotype turned up a few times. This chain connects TRBV20-1 to TRBJ2-7; TRBD2 aligns across 13 bases. After removal of 3 bases from V and 5 bases from J, the junction contained 10 bases not matched to a gene. The germline V gene has CDR1 DFQATT and CDR2 SNEGSKA (reference sequence). The CDR3 spans 16 residues. CDR3 coding DNA: TGCAGTGCTAGTAAGCCGACGGGACTAGCGGGAAACGAGCAGTACTTC. Encoded protein: CSASKPTGLAGNEQYF.

This clonotype was counted many times. V usage is TRBV18 and J usage is TRBJ2-1; 15 bases are a match to TRBD2. CDR1 is KGHSH and CDR2 is LQKENI in the germline V gene. The CDR3 runs 15 residues. V shed 4 bases and J 12 bases; nucleotides not matched to a gene: 7. The CDR3: CASSLEGLAGGRQFF. In nucleotides, the CDR3 is TGTGCCAGCTCACTCGAGGGACTAGCGGGAGGCAGGCAGTTCTTC.

As to this clonotype: One end of the junction varies from germline; a read error may be responsible. J is TRBJ1-2 and V is TRBV12-3 or TRBV12-4; maybe TRBD1 (5 bases). This CDR3 is built from 13 residues. In DNA, the CDR3 is TGTGCCAGCAGGGCAGGGAATAACTATGGCTGCACCTTC. Protein sequence: CASRAGNNYGCTF.

This clonotype was recorded a few times. This sequence joins TRBV20-1 and TRBJ2-5, with 16 bases lining up with TRBD2. V lost 6 bases to trimming and J lost 1 base; unmatched junction nucleotides: 14. Germline CDR1 and CDR2: DFQATT and SNEGSKA (reference sequence). CDR3 length: 19 amino acids. The DNA for the CDR3 is TGCAGTGCCCGAGCAACACCGGGACTAGCGGGAGGGATCCAAGAGACCCAGTACTTC. Its translation: CSARATPGLAGGIQETQYF.